The 25 T cell receptor beta chains below all came from one sample that was sequenced in a study of blood T cell repertoires in COVID-19. Sequencing was performed with immunoSEQ multiplex PCR; in TCRdb, only in-frame clones are kept and a portion is missing. The sample records roughly 120,000 clones, around 90% being singletons. Material: peripheral blood. All receptors come from a human donor in a cohort sampled during active COVID-19.

This chain joins TRBV5-1 and TRBJ2-1; possibly TRBD2 for D (5 bases). Trimming cost V 4 bases and J 6 bases, with 17 bases left between them. CDR3 length: 15 residues. The germline V gene has CDR1 SGHRS and CDR2 YFSETQ. The CDR3 sequence: CASSPEGGLSNEQFF. The DNA for the CDR3 is TGCGCCAGCAGCCCAGAAGGAGGACTTTCCAATGAGCAGTTCTTC.

The chain is built from TRBV9 and TRBJ1-1; tentatively, D is TRBD1 (6 bases). V lost 2 bases and J lost 1, with 9 bases in between. In germline, CDR1 is SGDLS, CDR2 YYNGEE. The CDR3 covers 14 residues. CDR3 region: CASSVLQGNTEAFF. The DNA of the CDR3 is TGTGCCAGCAGCGTCCTACAGGGGAACACTGAAGCTTTCTTT.

The V gene is TRBV14, the J gene TRBJ2-2; no clear D. V lost 2 bases and J lost 3, with 7 bases in between. The CDR3 extends over 14 amino acids. CDR1 SGHDN and CDR2 FVKESK come from the germline V gene. The CDR3, as DNA: TGTGCCAGCAGCCAAAGGCAGGACACCGGGGAGCTGTTTTTT. It is translated as CASSQRQDTGELFF.

This sequence joins TRBV27 and TRBJ2-5; 10 bases map to TRBD2. Germline V gene sequence: CDR1 MNHEY, CDR2 SMNVEV (reference sequence). J gave up 5 bases and V 5 bases, and 14 bases lay outside the gene matches. CDR3 length: 17 residues. The CDR3 sequence is CASSPQLAGPNGETQYF. As DNA, the CDR3 is TGTGCCAGCAGTCCCCAACTAGCGGGACCAAACGGGGAGACCCAGTACTTC.

The V gene is TRBV2, the J gene TRBJ2-7; 9 bases align to TRBD1. Germline CDR1 reads SNHLY; CDR2 reads FYNNEI. This CDR3 spans 16 amino acids. V lost 5 bases and J lost 0; bases outside the gene matches: 8. The CDR3 region has the DNA TGTGCCAGCAGTCCCTCTTGGACAGGGGACTCCTACGAGCAGTACTTC. Its protein is CASSPSWTGDSYEQYF.

CDR3 DNA sequence: TGTGCCAGCAGCCAAGATCGGTTCGGGGGGGGCACAGATACGCAGTATTTT. Amino acid sequence: CASSQDRFGGGTDTQYF. The chain recombines TRBV4-2 with TRBJ2-3; 8 bases fit TRBD2. There are 17 residues in the CDR3. V lost 0 bases to trimming and J lost 1 base; unmatched junction nucleotides: 6. Germline V gene sequence: CDR1 LGHNA, CDR2 YNFKEQ.

This clone occurred a few times. This chain links TRBV5-3 with TRBJ2-1; D might be TRBD2 (6 bases). TRBV5-3 falls under the ORF class, with uncertain function. The V end was cut by 3 bases, the J end by 3 bases, with 10 bases between. The CDR3 consists of 14 residues. The chain's CDR3 is CARSSSDDYNEQFF. CDR3 in DNA: TGTGCCAGAAGCTCTAGCGATGACTACAATGAGCAGTTCTTC.

This chain uses TRBV7-3 with TRBJ2-7; tentative D call: TRBD1 (8 bases). The V gene's germline CDR1 is SGHTA and CDR2 FQGTGA. The CDR3 has 16 amino acids. V lost 6 bases, J lost 2 bases, and 20 bases lay in between. In DNA form, the CDR3 reads TGTGCCAGCAGTCCTCGGGGGGACAGGCCCCCCTACGAGCAGTACTTC. It specifies CASSPRGDRPPYEQYF.

The V and J genes are TRBV29-1 and TRBJ2-1; D ambiguous. V shed 3 bases and J shed 6 bases, with 9 bases lying between them. The CDR3 contains 12 residues. CDR1 is SQVTM and CDR2 is ANQGSEA in the germline V gene. CDR3 protein: CSVDRVFNEQFF. The CDR3 coding sequence is TGCAGCGTTGACCGAGTGTTCAATGAGCAGTTCTTC.

J is TRBJ2-1 and V is TRBV11-2, with 14 nucleotides matching TRBD2. After removal of 5 bases from V and 9 bases from J, the junction contained 6 bases not matched to a gene. The CDR3 covers 15 residues. Germline V gene lookup returns CDR1 SGHAT and CDR2 FQNNGV. This chain's CDR3 is CASSPTSGGAGEQFF. Here the CDR3 DNA reads TGTGCCAGCAGCCCGACTAGCGGGGGGGCAGGTGAGCAGTTCTTC. Based on the CDR3 plus reference TRBV11-2 and TRBJ2-1, the full variable domain is EAGVAQSPRYKIIEKRQSVAFWCNPISGHATLYWYQQILGQGPKLLIQFQNNGVVDDSQLPKDRFSAERLKGVDSTLKIQPAKLEDSAVYLCASSPTSGGAGEQFFGPGTRLTVL.

This clone came up once. The chain carries TRBV19 and TRBJ1-1; D perhaps matches TRBD1 (5 bases). Germline V gene lookup returns CDR1 LNHDA and CDR2 SQIVND (reference sequence). The length of the CDR3 is 14 residues. Between the trimmed V and J ends, which lost 4 bases and 4 bases, there was a span of 13 bases. For the CDR3, the DNA is TGTGCCAGTAGTAGGTCGACAGTAGGCACTGAAGCTTTCTTT. It translates to CASSRSTVGTEAFF.

The J gene is TRBJ1-5, the V gene TRBV5-8; a possible D gene is TRBD1 (6 bases). Deletions cut 1 base from V and 0 bases from J, with 14 bases between. Germline V lookup: CDR1 SGHTS, CDR2 YDEGEE. This CDR3 comprises 17 residues. The CDR3 DNA reads TGTGCCAGCAGCTTGTGGGGGGGCACCCATAGCAATCAGCCCCAGCATTTT. Protein sequence: CASSLWGGTHSNQPQHF. Together with reference TRBV5-8 and TRBJ1-5, the CDR3 gives the full variable domain: EAGVTQSPTHLIKTRGQQATLRCSPISGHTSVYWYQQALGLGLQFLLWYDEGEERNRGNFPPRFSGRQFPNYSSELNVNALELEDSALYLCASSLWGGTHSNQPQHFGDGTRLSIL.

The rearrangement uses TRBV7-9 and TRBJ1-1; 9 nucleotides align to TRBD1. Germline V gene sequence: CDR1 SEHNR, CDR2 FQNEAQ (reference sequence). The V segment lost 6 bases and the J segment 2 bases; nucleotides outside the gene matches: 4. This CDR3 contains 14 residues. As DNA, the CDR3 is TGTGCCAGCAGTCGGACAGGGGATAACACTGAAGCTTTCTTT. This sequence encodes CASSRTGDNTEAFF.

J is TRBJ2-1 and V is TRBV27, with 14 bases lining up with TRBD2. Germline V gives CDR1 MNHEY, CDR2 SMNVEV (reference sequence). Germline trimming cut 3 bases from V and 7 bases from J; bases unmatched to any gene: 2. The CDR3 extends over 15 amino acids. The CDR3, as DNA: TGTGCCAGCAGTTTCAGGACTAGCGGGAGGAATGAGCAGTTCTTC. As protein: CASSFRTSGRNEQFF.

The chain has TRBV16 and TRBJ1-3; no reliable D call. V lost 4 bases, J lost 1 base, and 8 bases lay in between. The germline V gene has CDR1 KGHSY and CDR2 FQNENV. The length of the CDR3 is 14 residues. CDR3 coding DNA: TGTGCCAGCAGCCGAACACTATCTGGAAACACCATATATTTT. It codes for CASSRTLSGNTIYF.

This sequence joins TRBV6-5 and TRBJ2-7; TRBD1 aligns across 8 bases. Germline CDR1 and CDR2: MNHEY and SVGAGI. The V gene end was trimmed by 5 bases and the J gene end by 2 bases; junction bases not matched to a gene: 5. The CDR3 length is 14 residues. The CDR3 nucleotides read TGTGCCAGCAGTCCCAGACAGGGGACCTACGAGCAGTACTTC. It specifies CASSPRQGTYEQYF.

The chain has TRBV19 and TRBJ2-1, with 13 bases identical to TRBD2. Germline-derived CDR1 and CDR2 are LNHDA and SQIVND (reference sequence). V gave up 3 bases and J gave up 9 bases; unmatched junction bases: 14. CDR3 length: 18 residues. The CDR3 here is CASSIRTSGSPSRTEQFF. CDR3 DNA: TGTGCCAGTAGTATCCGGACTAGCGGGAGCCCCTCAAGGACTGAGCAGTTCTTC.

V and J are TRBV27 and TRBJ1-2; unclear D gene. The CDR3 contains 15 residues. From germline, CDR1 is MNHEY and CDR2 SMNVEV (reference sequence). The V end lost 4 bases, the J end lost 1 base, and 13 bases lay between the germline ends. CDR3 sequence (DNA): TGTGCCAGCAGTTCCCATGCAGCGATTAACTATGGCTACACCTTC. It encodes CASSSHAAINYGYTF.

The chain carries TRBV29-1 and TRBJ2-7; 7 bases align to TRBD1. V lost 6 bases, J lost 2 bases, and 13 bases stayed unmatched. The CDR3 totals 15 residues. Per germline, CDR1 SQVTM and CDR2 ANQGSEA. The CDR3 protein is CSVSQVQGVTYEQYF. The CDR3 coding sequence is TGCAGCGTCTCTCAGGTCCAGGGGGTAACCTACGAGCAGTACTTC.

V gene TRBV2 combines with J gene TRBJ1-4; D unclear. The CDR3 sequence is 11 residues long. Germline CDR1 reads SNHLY; CDR2 reads FYNNEI. Trimming shortened V by 6 bases and J by 8 bases, and 7 bases separated the two germline ends. The CDR3 sequence: CASSAREKLFF. The CDR3 bases are TGTGCCAGCAGCGCGAGGGAAAAACTGTTTTTT.

This chain uses TRBV6-5 with TRBJ2-7, with 10 bases lining up with TRBD1. J gave up 2 bases and V 6 bases, and 4 bases lay outside the gene matches. CDR3 length: 14 amino acids. CDR1 is MNHEY, CDR2 SVGAGI, per germline. CDR3: CASRLDRGAYEQYF. The CDR3 DNA sequence: TGTGCCAGCAGGCTGGACAGGGGGGCCTACGAGCAGTACTTC.

V usage is TRBV6-5 and J usage is TRBJ1-3, with 9 bases lining up with TRBD1. There are 15 residues in the CDR3. Germline values: CDR1 MNHEY, CDR2 SVGAGI. After removal of 6 bases from V and 4 bases from J, the junction contained 7 bases not matched to a gene. The CDR3 reads CASRPDRGRGNTIYF. In nucleotides, the CDR3 is TGTGCCAGCAGGCCGGACAGGGGTCGGGGAAACACCATATATTTT.

The chain links TRBV11-1 to TRBJ1-5, with D unresolved. In germline, CDR1 is SGHAT, CDR2 FQDESV (reference sequence). Trimming cost V 5 bases and J 6 bases, with 8 bases left between them. The CDR3 totals 12 residues. This CDR3 reads CASSSLGQPQHF. CDR3 sequence (DNA): TGTGCCAGCAGCAGCCTTGGTCAGCCCCAGCATTTT.

The chain links TRBV10-1 to TRBJ2-1, with TRBD1 matching over 9 bases. The CDR3 consists of 16 residues. Germline values: CDR1 WNHNN, CDR2 SYGVQD (reference sequence). J gave up 5 bases and V 3 bases, and 8 bases lay outside the gene matches. CDR3 protein: CASSELLDRGHNEQFF. CDR3 DNA sequence: TGCGCCAGCAGTGAATTATTGGACAGGGGCCACAATGAGCAGTTCTTC.

V and J are TRBV19 and TRBJ2-4, with 15 nucleotides matching TRBD2. The J segment lost 2 bases and the V segment lost 3 bases, leaving 2 bases of the junction unmatched. CDR1 and CDR2 (germline): LNHDA, SQIVND (reference sequence). The CDR3 is 17 residues long. The CDR3 protein is CASSIGTSGRTKNIQYF. CDR3 sequence (DNA): TGTGCCAGTAGTATTGGGACTAGCGGGAGGACCAAAAACATTCAGTACTTC.